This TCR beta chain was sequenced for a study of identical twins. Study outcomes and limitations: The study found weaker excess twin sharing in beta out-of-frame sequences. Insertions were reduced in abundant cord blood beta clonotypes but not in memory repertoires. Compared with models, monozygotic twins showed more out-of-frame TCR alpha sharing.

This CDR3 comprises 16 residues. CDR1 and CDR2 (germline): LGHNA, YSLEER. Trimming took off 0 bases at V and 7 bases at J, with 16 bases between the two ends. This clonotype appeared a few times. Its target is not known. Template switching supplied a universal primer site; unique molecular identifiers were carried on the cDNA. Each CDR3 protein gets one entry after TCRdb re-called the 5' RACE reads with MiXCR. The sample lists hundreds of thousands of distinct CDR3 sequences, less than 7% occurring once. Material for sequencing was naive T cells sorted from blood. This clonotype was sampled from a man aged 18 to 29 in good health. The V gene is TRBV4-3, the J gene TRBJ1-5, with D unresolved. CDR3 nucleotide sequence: TGCGCCAGCAGCCAAGATCTAAATATTGCGGGACAGCCCCAGCATTTT. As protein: CASSQDLNIAGQPQHF.